This TCR beta chain derives from a study of T cell clones after liver transplantation. Study-level information: Liver transplant recipients had immunosuppression withdrawal attempted within 2 years. Until 12-24 months post-transplant, subjects got standard immunosuppression and no induction. TCRbeta sequencing after a pre-transplant mixed lymphocyte reaction identified graft-donor-reactive clones, later tracked in post-transplant blood. Findings and limits, study-wide: Rather than being deleted, graft donor-reactive T cells may have moved into the graft.

TCRdb keeps only in-frame clones here, not all; method: immunoSEQ multiplex PCR. Of tens of thousands of clones listed, roughly 71% were seen once; the top ten hold around 9.6%. Of note for this clone: Its matching antigen is unknown.

The sample in question was CD4+ T cells from blood, obtained at the 22-month timepoint. The receptor was derived from a human patient who received a liver transplant. Some of the T cells may derive from the graft donor.

Here the CDR3 DNA reads TGTGCCAGCAGCCAAACGGGACTAGCGGACCAAGAGACCCAGTACTTC. This sequence encodes CASSQTGLADQETQYF. The V gene is TRBV4-2, the J gene TRBJ2-5; 11 nucleotides agree with TRBD2. Germline CDR1 and CDR2: LGHNA and YNFKEQ. V was pared by 2 bases and J by 0 bases, with 2 bases of the junction left unmatched. The CDR3 runs to 16 residues.